The clone carrying this T cell receptor (beta chain) was seen ten or more times. Antigen unknown. The TCRbeta library incorporated unique molecular identifiers. One entry per CDR3 protein, called by TCRdb with MiXCR from the PCR reads. The repertoire consists of fewer than 550,000 distinct CDR3 sequences, with about 10% occurring once and the leading ten covering 2%. These data come from a study of T-cell reconstitution after alpha-beta-depleted transplantation in children. Broader study findings: Newly produced T cells mostly accounted for T-cell counts and diversity one year post-transplant. Two months or so post-transplant, alpha-beta T cells reportedly derived from several hundred expanded graft clones. Diversity of TCRbeta at day 60 was high in some patients, arising from surviving recipient T cells and thymic progenitors.

The CDR3 runs 17 residues. V was clipped by 4 bases and J by 1 base, with 18 bases between them. Germline loops: CDR1 MNHEY, CDR2 SMNVEV (reference sequence). The sequence was collected from a child aged 2-15 years with inherited bone marrow failure, due to receive a stem cell transplant. V gene TRBV27 combines with J gene TRBJ2-3; D is uncertain. The sample here was PBMCs, taken before TCRalphabeta/CD19-depleted stem cell transplant. The CDR3 loop is CASSSPTPSPGTDTQYF. The CDR3 DNA sequence: TGTGCCAGCAGTTCCCCTACCCCGTCTCCCGGCACAGATACGCAGTATTTT.